This is a list of T cell receptor beta chains from one sample in a study of blood T cell repertoires in COVID-19. Data came from immunoSEQ multiplex PCR; TCRdb stores just in-frame clones and leaves some out. The sample yields about 94,000 clones, more than 65% seen once. The sequencing sample was made of peripheral blood. These receptors were collected from a man in his sixties with acute or convalescent COVID-19. Both conserved end residues are part of each CDR3. D genes are given only for firm matches. Size is omitted from some rows. Given values are once, few, many or a class for expanded clones.

V gene	clone size	J gene	D gene	CDR3 protein	CDR3 DNA
TRBV9	NA	TRBJ2-1	TRBD2	CASSFSGGAHNEQFF	TGTGCCAGCAGCTTCAGCGGGGGGGCCCACAATGAGCAGTTCTTC
TRBV19	NA	TRBJ1-1	TRBD1	CASSRTGYTEAFF	TGTGCCAGTAGTAGGACAGGCTATACTGAAGCTTTCTTT
TRBV5-1	NA	TRBJ2-1	TRBD2	CASSPGLAHNEQFF	TGCGCCAGCAGCCCGGGACTAGCCCACAATGAGCAGTTCTTC
TRBV12-3/TRBV12-4	NA	TRBJ1-5	TRBD1	CASSLEGAQPQHF	TGTGCCAGCAGTTTAGAGGGGGCTCAGCCCCAGCATTTT
TRBV2	NA	TRBJ2-5	NA	CASSGQPQETQYF	TGTGCCAGCAGTGGACAGCCCCAAGAGACCCAGTACTTC
TRBV10-1	NA	TRBJ2-5	NA	CASSESSGAQETQYF	TGCGCCAGCAGTGAGTCGTCTGGGGCTCAAGAGACCCAGTACTTC
TRBV12-5	NA	TRBJ1-3	NA	CASGTASGNTIYF	TGTGCTAGTGGGACAGCCTCTGGAAACACCATATATTTT
TRBV7-2	NA	TRBJ1-6	NA	CASSPTLAGNHSPLHF	TGTGCCAGCAGCCCCACGTTAGCGGGGAACCATTCACCCCTCCACTTT
TRBV29-1	few	TRBJ2-2	TRBD1	CSVGAGTGLNTGELFF	TGCAGCGTTGGTGCGGGGACAGGTCTTAACACCGGGGAGCTGTTTTTT
TRBV6-5	NA	TRBJ1-5	NA	CASSYGGSNQPQHF	TGTGCCAGCAGTTACGGGGGGAGCAATCAGCCCCAGCATTTT
TRBV5-1	NA	TRBJ2-3	TRBD2	CASSVVGGDTQYF	TGCGCCAGCAGCGTCGTCGGGGGGGATACGCAGTATTTT
TRBV18	NA	TRBJ1-5	TRBD1	CASSPDGQGGRHF	TGTGCCAGCTCACCCGACGGACAGGGAGGGAGGCATTTT
TRBV5-1	NA	TRBJ1-2	TRBD1	CASRGQGASGYTF	TGCGCCAGCAGGGGACAGGGGGCTTCTGGCTACACCTTC
TRBV7-8	NA	TRBJ2-2	NA	CASSYKRVTNTGELFF	TGTGCCAGCAGCTATAAACGGGTAACGAACACCGGGGAGCTGTTTTTT
TRBV6-2/TRBV6-3	NA	TRBJ2-5	TRBD1	CASSKTGVGTQYF	TGTGCCAGCAGTAAAACAGGGGTCGGGACCCAGTACTTC
TRBV19	NA	TRBJ1-1	NA	CASIRSGSGVLSEAFF	TGTGCCAGTATAAGGTCCGGGAGCGGGGTACTCTCTGAAGCTTTCTTT
TRBV19	NA	TRBJ1-2	NA	CASRRTEDYGYTF	TGTGCCAGTAGGCGGACGGAGGATTATGGCTACACCTTC
TRBV10-3	NA	TRBJ2-5	TRBD2	CAISGTGGTSKETQYF	TGTGCCATCAGTGGGACCGGCGGGACTAGCAAAGAGACCCAGTACTTC
TRBV30	once	TRBJ2-3	TRBD2	CAWSVLWSSGAPNTQYF	TGTGCCTGGAGTGTACTATGGTCTAGCGGGGCCCCTAATACGCAGTATTTT
TRBV19	few	TRBJ1-4	TRBD1	CASGQGQGREKLFF	TGTGCCAGTGGACAGGGACAGGGTCGCGAAAAACTGTTTTTT
TRBV11-2	NA	TRBJ1-1	NA	CASSPRVSTEAFF	TGTGCCAGCAGCCCCCGGGTGAGCACTGAAGCTTTCTTT
TRBV19	NA	TRBJ1-5	TRBD1	CASSPRRGSNQPQHF	TGTGCCAGTAGTCCCCGCAGGGGGAGCAATCAGCCCCAGCATTTT
TRBV12-3/TRBV12-4	NA	TRBJ1-5	NA	CASSLGGFQPQHF	TGTGCCAGCAGTTTGGGAGGGTTTCAGCCCCAGCATTTT
TRBV10-3	NA	TRBJ2-7	TRBD1	CAISAERQGHEQYF	TGTGCCATCAGTGCCGAACGACAGGGTCACGAGCAGTACTTC
TRBV5-1	NA	TRBJ2-5	NA	CASSLAGGLETQYF	TGCGCCAGCAGCTTAGCTGGGGGGTTAGAGACCCAGTACTTC
TRBV7-2	NA	TRBJ2-7	TRBD2	CASSPGTSGSYEQYF	TGTGCCAGCAGCCCCGGGACTAGCGGCTCCTACGAGCAGTACTTC
TRBV7-2	NA	TRBJ1-2	NA	CASSAREVILYGYTF	TGTGCCAGCAGCGCCCGGGAAGTAATTCTGTATGGCTACACCTTC
TRBV7-3	NA	TRBJ2-7	NA	CASSHTGFEQYF	TGTGCCAGCAGCCACACAGGGTTCGAGCAGTACTTC
TRBV10-2	NA	TRBJ1-1	NA	CASSALPGAEAFF	TGCGCCAGCAGCGCCCTCCCAGGGGCTGAAGCTTTCTTT
TRBV5-1	NA	TRBJ1-1	NA	CASSPSGAPNTEAFF	TGCGCCAGCAGCCCTAGCGGGGCCCCGAACACTGAAGCTTTCTTT
TRBV20-1	NA	TRBJ2-7	TRBD1	CSVGQDYEQYF	TGCAGTGTAGGACAGGACTACGAGCAGTACTTC
TRBV7-2	NA	TRBJ2-7	TRBD2	CASSLTSGGPYEQYF	TGTGCCAGCAGCCTGACTAGCGGGGGGCCCTACGAGCAGTACTTC
TRBV9	few	TRBJ1-1	NA	CASSVDNTEAFF	TGTGCCAGCAGCGTAGACAATACTGAAGCTTTCTTT
TRBV29-1	NA	TRBJ2-7	TRBD1	CSVRDRVHEQYF	TGCAGCGTGCGGGACAGGGTCCACGAGCAGTACTTC
TRBV21-1	NA	TRBJ1-2	NA	CASRKKEGPGQGYGYTF	TGTGCCAGCAGAAAAAAGGAAGGGCCCGGGCAGGGCTATGGCTACACCTTC
TRBV3-1/TRBV3-2	NA	TRBJ1-2	TRBD1	CASGSAQGANYGYTF	TGTGCCAGCGGATCTGCTCAGGGGGCCAACTATGGCTACACCTTC
TRBV12-3/TRBV12-4	few	TRBJ2-5	TRBD1	CASRPGTEETQYF	TGTGCCAGCAGACCCGGGACAGAAGAGACCCAGTACTTC
TRBV25-1	NA	TRBJ2-7	NA	CASSPEGGGSYEQYF	TGTGCCAGCAGTCCCGAAGGCGGTGGGTCCTACGAGCAGTACTTC
TRBV5-6	NA	TRBJ1-6	TRBD1	CASSSSGTGDNSPLHF	TGTGCCAGCAGCTCATCCGGGACAGGAGATAATTCACCCCTCCACTTT
TRBV6-6	NA	TRBJ1-5	TRBD1	CASRPGQGALQPQHF	TGTGCCAGCAGACCGGGACAGGGGGCACTTCAGCCCCAGCATTTT